A single TCR beta chain is shown here with its context. Data came from immunoSEQ multiplex PCR; TCRdb stores just in-frame clones and leaves some out. The sample includes around 72,000 clones, nearly 90% seen only once; the top ten take around 28%. The data derive from a study of blood T cell repertoires in COVID-19. As for the study in general: PBMCs, B-cell-depleted T cells, or T cells provided the cDNA or gDNA that made up the material.

J lost 6 bases, V lost 6 bases, and 8 bases had no gene match. Germline V lookup: CDR1 SQVTM, CDR2 ANQGSEA. CDR3 length: 15 amino acids. This TCR was recovered from a man in his fifties or sixties with acute or convalescent COVID-19. Material for sequencing was peripheral blood. The rearrangement joins TRBV29-1 to TRBJ2-3; 14 bases fit TRBD2. Here the CDR3 reads CSVWTSGGPPDTQYF. The CDR3 nucleotides read TGCAGCGTGTGGACTAGCGGGGGGCCGCCGGATACGCAGTATTTT.